These 6 T cell receptor beta chains were all obtained from the same sample, sequenced in a study of neoadjuvant nivolumab and ipilimumab in lung cancer. Profiling relied on immunoSEQ multiplex PCR, and the TCRdb table lists in-frame clones only, not all of them. The sample has thousands of clones, around 88% seen once. Sequences were derived from tumor tissue, sampled after neoadjuvant nivolumab, alone or with ipilimumab, at or shortly before surgery. These receptors originate from an adult with non-small cell lung cancer.

This clone showed up just once. The chain carries TRBV19 and TRBJ2-2, with 9 bases lining up with TRBD1. V was pared by 3 bases and J by 0 bases, with 5 bases of the junction left unmatched. The CDR3 is 17 amino acids. CDR1 and CDR2 from the germline V gene are LNHDA and SQIVND (reference sequence). CDR3 DNA sequence: TGTGCCAGTAGTATGGCTACAGGGGGCGCGAACACCGGGGAGCTGTTTTTT. Translated: CASSMATGGANTGELFF.

The rearrangement links TRBV6-5 to TRBJ1-4, with TRBD1 as a possible D gene (5 bases). Germline V CDR1 and CDR2: MNHEY, SVGAGI. Trimming cost V 4 bases and J 4 bases, with 13 bases left between them. CDR3 length: 15 residues. Here the CDR3 DNA reads TGTGCCAGCAGTTTTCAAGATCAGGGTAATGAAAAACTGTTTTTT. This translates into CASSFQDQGNEKLFF.

This chain connects TRBV7-2 to TRBJ1-4; D might be TRBD1 (6 bases). V lost 6 bases, J lost 7 bases, and 15 bases lay in between. The CDR3 covers 14 residues. The germline CDR1 and CDR2 sequences are SGHTA and FQGNSA. CDR3: CASSLTGGGEKLFF. The CDR3 nucleotides read TGTGCCAGCAGTTTGACAGGCGGGGGTGAAAAACTGTTTTTT.

The rearrangement links TRBV9 to TRBJ2-7, with a weak D call TRBD1 (6 bases). CDR1 is SGDLS and CDR2 is YYNGEE in the germline V gene. V lost 0 bases and J lost 6, with 13 bases in between. The CDR3 sequence is 14 residues long. CDR3 amino acids: CASSVEGRGFEQYF. The CDR3 nucleotides are TGTGCCAGCAGCGTAGAAGGCAGGGGTTTCGAGCAGTACTTC.

The CDR3 bases are TGTGCCAGCAGCCCCAGGACAGTGAGCTACACCTTC. Encoded protein: CASSPRTVSYTF. The rearrangement uses TRBV7-2 and TRBJ1-2; tentatively, D is TRBD1 (6 bases). CDR3 length: 12 amino acids. CDR1 and CDR2 from the germline V gene are SGHTA and FQGNSA. V was pared by 5 bases and J by 9 bases, with 13 bases between.

This chain uses TRBV19 with TRBJ2-1; TRBD2 is a possible D gene (5 bases). The germline V gene has CDR1 LNHDA and CDR2 SQIVND (reference sequence). The V and J ends lost 0 bases and 2 bases respectively, with 8 bases between them. The CDR3 has 15 residues. Written as DNA, the CDR3 is TGTGCCAGTAGTATAGATCCGGGAACCTACAATGAGCAGTTCTTC. Its translation is CASSIDPGTYNEQFF.